This T cell receptor (beta chain) was obtained from a study of breast tumors, draining lymph nodes, adjacent tissues (TCRdb year 2016). General notes on the study: Breast cancer patients provided tumor, adjacent nontumor tissue and axillary lymph nodes, and the study compared the TCR beta repertoires across these three sources. In human breast cancer, the study set out to evaluate how tumor, surrounding tissue and draining lymph node repertoires relate to one another and whether T cells may move between these sites.

The table lists this clonotype with many counts. This clone's antigen is unknown. Base qualities are not provided; no much larger clone lies one nucleotide away. Sequencing was performed on an Illumina HiSeq 2000. Multiplex PCR amplification was used to build the TCR beta chain libraries. The amplified TCR beta chain products were analyzed by high-throughput sequencing. TCRdb trimmed public reads at Q25 via fastp, called clones via MiXCR and kept in-frame beta chains. When rows share a CDR3 protein, they turn into one entry using the most common DNA and genes. The table for this sample lists about 25,000 distinct CDR3 sequences; approximately 20% of them were counted only once. The top ten constitute approximately 13% of the sample. What the study reported, not specific to this receptor: T-cell repertoire diversity in tumors was found to be lower than in lymph nodes but higher than in nontumor tissue, and preferential V and J gene usage was observed. The study presented the conclusion that tumor T cells originate in lymph nodes as consistent with a hypothesis, not as something directly demonstrated. In luminal-like breast cancer, tumor and nontumor tissue repertoires resembled each other significantly more than in basal-like breast cancer. The data were considered consistent with the idea that most tumor T cells come from the lymph node and then expand in tumor tissue.

Sequencing used breast tumor tissue. The source is a female donor with breast cancer. Some clones in this sample may be carry-over from other donors' samples.

The bases read TGTGCCAGCAGTGAGGTTCGGGGGCGCAATCAGCCCCAGCATTTT. Its amino acids are CASSEVRGRNQPQHF. The sequence links TRBV6-1 to TRBJ1-5; TRBD1 could be the D gene, as 6 bases match. The V end loses 3 bases and the J end loses 2 bases, and a stretch of 11 bases separates them. Taken from cysteine to phenylalanine, the CDR3 has 15 residues. Only the CDR3 DNA stays, 45 bases, in frame from base 1. According to the germline V gene, CDR1 reads MNHNS and CDR2 reads SASEGT.